This section outlines one T cell receptor beta chain sequence together with its context. Its target is not known. The data were produced by immunoSEQ multiplex PCR, yet TCRdb's version contains in-frame clones alone and is incomplete. Here the sample spans about 64,000 clones, about nine tenths being singletons. The sample belongs to a study of OX40 agonist ivuxolimab in advanced cancers. General study findings and limits: Clonal expansion from baseline to week 6 occurred in both CD4+ and CD8+ T cells.

The clonotype comes from an adult with an advanced solid tumor such as melanoma, head and neck, liver or kidney cancer. The sequences come from CD4+ or CD8+ T cells sorted from blood, collected in a trial of the OX40 agonist ivuxolimab.

CDR3 protein: CASKATGDALDTQYF. Written as DNA, the CDR3 is TGTGCCAGCAAAGCCACCGGGGACGCACTAGATACGCAGTATTTT. The chain combines TRBV21-1 with TRBJ2-3. TRBV21-1 is termed a pseudogene. This CDR3 has 15 residues.